This TCR beta chain was identified during a study of human T cells and chemical hapten exposure. Study-level background: TCR yields per sample varied, mainly owing to small pooled library volume differences.

The time point is: pre-sensitization, week 0. Treatment: therapeutic diphenylcyclopropenone sensitization with weekly scalp DPC. CDR3 length equals 15 residues. The germline CDR1 and CDR2 sequences are MNHEY and SVGAGI. V lost 6 bases to trimming and J lost 0 bases, with 14 bases between them. TCRdb redid the calling of the RACE reads with MiXCR, one entry per CDR3 protein. The sample consists of around 120,000 distinct CDR3 sequences, approximately 13% of them appearing once. This sequence was found in a woman aged 18-29 years with alopecia areata. Some clones in this sample may be carry-over from other donors' samples. This rearrangement joins TRBV6-5 to TRBJ1-1; D gene unclear. Here the sequenced sample was whole blood, taken in connection with sensitization to the hapten diphenylcyclopropenone (DPC). The CDR3 coding sequence is TGTGCCAGCAGGCCCGGGGAGTTGATGAACACTGAAGCTTTCTTT. Protein: CASRPGELMNTEAFF.